This T cell receptor gamma chain appears in the sequencing data of a study of Vδ1+ human thymocytes. General study points: Many TRG clonotypes were shared between donors; TRD repertoires were essentially private. Thymic delta-chain repertoires held roughly 18% Vdelta2 sequences and few Vdelta3, despite high sort purity. In the thymus, TRG and TRD repertoires looked highly polyclonal with Gaussian CDR3 lengths.

CDR3 length: 13 residues. The germline CDR1 and CDR2 sequences are GITISATS and ISYDGTV (reference sequence). Losses at the gene ends were 3 bases for V and 4 bases for J; bases not matched to a gene: 6. Extracted RNA was reverse transcribed into cDNA. CDR3 amplicons came from multiplex PCR with pooled V-gene forward and constant-region reverse primers. TCRdb called clones anew from the multiplex PCR reads with CATT. The top ten clones hold just under 2% of a sample with 9,000 to 13,000 gamma-chain clones, more than 35% of them seen once. A note on this clone: Its antigen remains unknown.

Thymocytes were sorted as CD3+ TCRVdelta1+ TCRVdelta2- after alphabeta T cell depletion. The sample was Vdelta1+ gamma-delta thymocytes from the thymus. Stated subset: FACS-sorted CD3+ TCRalphabeta- TCRVdelta1+ TCRVdelta2- thymocytes. This sequence joins TRGV9 and TRGJ1 or TRGJ2. TCRdb carries no J gene annotation; the J gene was assigned here by matching the DNA with germline. This sequence was found in a boy in the first two years of life who had congenital heart surgery. The CDR3 spells CALWERPYYKKLF. The CDR3 bases are TGTGCCTTGTGGGAGAGGCCGTATTATAAGAAACTCTTT.